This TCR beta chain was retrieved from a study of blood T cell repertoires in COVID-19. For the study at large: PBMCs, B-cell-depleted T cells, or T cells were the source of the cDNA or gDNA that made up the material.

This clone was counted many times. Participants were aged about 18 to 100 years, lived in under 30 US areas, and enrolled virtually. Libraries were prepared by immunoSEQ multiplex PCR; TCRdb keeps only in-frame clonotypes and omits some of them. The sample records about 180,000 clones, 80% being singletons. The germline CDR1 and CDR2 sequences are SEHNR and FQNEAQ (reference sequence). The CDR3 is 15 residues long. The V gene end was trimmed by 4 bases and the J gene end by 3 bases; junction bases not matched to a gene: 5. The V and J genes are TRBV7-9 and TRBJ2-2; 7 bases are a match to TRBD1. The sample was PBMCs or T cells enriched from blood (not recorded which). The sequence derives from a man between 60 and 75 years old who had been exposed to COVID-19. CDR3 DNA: TGTGCCAGCAGCTCACAGGGGCCTGACACCGGGGAGCTGTTTTTT. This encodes CASSSQGPDTGELFF.